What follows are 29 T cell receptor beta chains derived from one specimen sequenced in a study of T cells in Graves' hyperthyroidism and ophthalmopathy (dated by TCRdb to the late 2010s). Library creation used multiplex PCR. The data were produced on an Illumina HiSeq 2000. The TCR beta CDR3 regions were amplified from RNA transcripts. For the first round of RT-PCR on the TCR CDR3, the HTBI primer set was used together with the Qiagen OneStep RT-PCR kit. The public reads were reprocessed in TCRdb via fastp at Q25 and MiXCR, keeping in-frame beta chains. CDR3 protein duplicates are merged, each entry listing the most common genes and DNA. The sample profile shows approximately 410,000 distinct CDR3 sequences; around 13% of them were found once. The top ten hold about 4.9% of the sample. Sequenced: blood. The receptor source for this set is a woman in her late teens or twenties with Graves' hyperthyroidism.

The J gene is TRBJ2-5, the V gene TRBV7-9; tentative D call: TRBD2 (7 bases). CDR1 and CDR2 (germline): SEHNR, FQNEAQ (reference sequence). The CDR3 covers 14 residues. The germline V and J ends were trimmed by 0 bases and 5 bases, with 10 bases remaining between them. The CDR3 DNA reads TGTGCCAGCAGCTTAGCGGCGGGGGCGGAGACCCAGTACTTC. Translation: CASSLAAGAETQYF.

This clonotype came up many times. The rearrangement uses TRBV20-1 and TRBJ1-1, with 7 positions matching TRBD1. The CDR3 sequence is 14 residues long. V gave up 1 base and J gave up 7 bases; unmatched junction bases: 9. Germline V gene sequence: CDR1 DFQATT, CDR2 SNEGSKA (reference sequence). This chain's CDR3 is CSARGRAGGVEAFF. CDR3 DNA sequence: TGCAGTGCTAGAGGGAGGGCAGGGGGGGTTGAAGCTTTCTTT.

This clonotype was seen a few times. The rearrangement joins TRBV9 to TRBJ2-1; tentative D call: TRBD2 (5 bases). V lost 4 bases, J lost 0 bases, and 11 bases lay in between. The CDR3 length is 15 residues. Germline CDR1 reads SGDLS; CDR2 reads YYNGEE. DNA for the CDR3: TGTGCCAGCAGCATGAGCGGTAGCTCCTACAATGAGCAGTTCTTC. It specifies CASSMSGSSYNEQFF. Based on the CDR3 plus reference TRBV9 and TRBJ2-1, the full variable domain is DSGVTQTPKHLITATGQRVTLRCSPRSGDLSVYWYQQSLDQGLQFLIQYYNGEERAKGNILERFSAQQFPDLHSELNLSSLELGDSALYFCASSMSGSSYNEQFFGPGTRLTVL.

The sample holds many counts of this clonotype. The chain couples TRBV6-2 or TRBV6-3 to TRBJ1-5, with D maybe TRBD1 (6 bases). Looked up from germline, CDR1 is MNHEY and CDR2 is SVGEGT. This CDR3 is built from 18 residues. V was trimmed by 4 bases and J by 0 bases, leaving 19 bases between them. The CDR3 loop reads CASSSGKWTATSNQPQHF. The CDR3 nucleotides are TGTGCCAGCAGTTCCGGGAAATGGACAGCTACTAGCAATCAGCCCCAGCATTTT.

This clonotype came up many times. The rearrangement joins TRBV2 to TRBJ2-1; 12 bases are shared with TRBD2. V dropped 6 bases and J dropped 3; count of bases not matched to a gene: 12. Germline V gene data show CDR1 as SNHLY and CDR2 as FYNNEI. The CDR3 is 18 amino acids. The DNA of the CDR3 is TGTGCCAGCAGGGAACTAGCGGGAGGCCTAACCCTCTACAATGAGCAGTTCTTC. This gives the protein CASRELAGGLTLYNEQFF.

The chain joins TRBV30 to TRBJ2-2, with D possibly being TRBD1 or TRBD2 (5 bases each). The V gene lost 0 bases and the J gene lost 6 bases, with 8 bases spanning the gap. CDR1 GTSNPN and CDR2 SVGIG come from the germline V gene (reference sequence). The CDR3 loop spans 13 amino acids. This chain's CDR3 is CAWSVLGAGELFF. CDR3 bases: TGTGCCTGGAGTGTACTGGGGGCCGGGGAGCTGTTTTTT.

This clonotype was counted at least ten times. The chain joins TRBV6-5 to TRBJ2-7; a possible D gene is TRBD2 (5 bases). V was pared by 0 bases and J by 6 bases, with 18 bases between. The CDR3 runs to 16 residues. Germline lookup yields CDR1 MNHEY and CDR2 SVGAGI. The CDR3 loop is CASSYSSFGLAGEQYF. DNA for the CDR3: TGTGCCAGCAGTTACTCGAGCTTCGGGCTAGCTGGCGAGCAGTACTTC.

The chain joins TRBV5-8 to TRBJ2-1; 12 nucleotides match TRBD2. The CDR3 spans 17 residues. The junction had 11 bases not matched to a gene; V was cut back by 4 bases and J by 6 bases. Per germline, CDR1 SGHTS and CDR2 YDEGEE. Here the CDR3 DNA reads TGTGCCAGCAGCGCCGCCCGGACTAGCGGGATTGGCAATGAGCAGTTCTTC. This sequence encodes CASSAARTSGIGNEQFF.

CDR3 region: CASTRDRGDTQYF. CDR3 in DNA: TGTGCCAGCACCCGGGACAGAGGAGATACGCAGTATTTT. The chain recombines TRBV9 with TRBJ2-3, with 7 bases identical to TRBD1. J gave up 5 bases and V 6 bases, and 6 bases lay outside the gene matches. The CDR3 is 13 amino acids. Germline values: CDR1 SGDLS, CDR2 YYNGEE.

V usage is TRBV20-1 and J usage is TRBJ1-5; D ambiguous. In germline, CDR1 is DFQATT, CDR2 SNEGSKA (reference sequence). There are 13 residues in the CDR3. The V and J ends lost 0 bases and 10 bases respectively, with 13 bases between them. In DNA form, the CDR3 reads TGCAGTGCTAGAGATTTGAAGGAATCCCCCCAGCATTTT. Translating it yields CSARDLKESPQHF.

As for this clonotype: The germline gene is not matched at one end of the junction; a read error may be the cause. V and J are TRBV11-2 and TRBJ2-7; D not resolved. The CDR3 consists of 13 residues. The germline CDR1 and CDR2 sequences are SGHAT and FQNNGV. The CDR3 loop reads CASSLDRQAPQDF. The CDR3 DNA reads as TGTGCCAGCAGCTTAGATAGGCAGGCCCCGCAGGACTTC.

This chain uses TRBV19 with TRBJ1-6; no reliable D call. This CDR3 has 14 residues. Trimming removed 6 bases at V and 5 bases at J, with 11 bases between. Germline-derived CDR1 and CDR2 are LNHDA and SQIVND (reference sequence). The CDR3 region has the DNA TGTGCCAGTAGCTTACATGGGGATAATTCACCCCTCCACTTT. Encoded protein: CASSLHGDNSPLHF.

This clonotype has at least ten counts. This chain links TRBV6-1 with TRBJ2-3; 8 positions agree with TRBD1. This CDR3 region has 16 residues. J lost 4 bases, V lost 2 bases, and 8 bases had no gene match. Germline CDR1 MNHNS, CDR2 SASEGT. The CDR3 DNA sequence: TGTGCCAGCAGTGAAAGTCTGGCCAGGGGGCCAGATACGCAGTATTTT. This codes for CASSESLARGPDTQYF.

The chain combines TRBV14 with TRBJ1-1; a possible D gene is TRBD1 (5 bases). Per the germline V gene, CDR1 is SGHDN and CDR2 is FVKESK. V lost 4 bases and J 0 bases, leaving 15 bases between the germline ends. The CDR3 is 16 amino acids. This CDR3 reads CASSPIQAIMNTEAFF. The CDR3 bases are TGTGCCAGCAGCCCAATACAGGCGATCATGAACACTGAAGCTTTCTTT.

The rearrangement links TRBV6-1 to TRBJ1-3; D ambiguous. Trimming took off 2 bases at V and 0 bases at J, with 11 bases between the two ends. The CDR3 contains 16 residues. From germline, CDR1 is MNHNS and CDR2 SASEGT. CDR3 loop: CASSETSSSSGNTIYF. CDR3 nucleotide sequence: TGTGCCAGCAGTGAAACTAGTTCGAGCTCTGGAAACACCATATATTTT.

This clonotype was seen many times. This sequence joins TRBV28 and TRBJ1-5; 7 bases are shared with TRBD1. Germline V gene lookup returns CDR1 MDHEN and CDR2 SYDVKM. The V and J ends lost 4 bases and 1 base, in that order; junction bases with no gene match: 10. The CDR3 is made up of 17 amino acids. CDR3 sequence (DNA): TGTGCCAGCAGTTCGAGATTGACAGGGCGGAGCAATCAGCCCCAGCATTTT. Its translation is CASSSRLTGRSNQPQHF.

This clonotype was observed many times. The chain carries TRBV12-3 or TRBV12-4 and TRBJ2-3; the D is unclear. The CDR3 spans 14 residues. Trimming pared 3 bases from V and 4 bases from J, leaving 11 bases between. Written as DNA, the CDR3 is TGTGCCAGCAGTTTTTCCAGCGCAGCAGATACGCAGTATTTT. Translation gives CASSFSSAADTQYF.

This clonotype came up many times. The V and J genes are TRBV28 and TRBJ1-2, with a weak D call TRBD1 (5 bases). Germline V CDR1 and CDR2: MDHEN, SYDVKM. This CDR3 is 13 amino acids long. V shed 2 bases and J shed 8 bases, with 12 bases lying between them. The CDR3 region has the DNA TGTGCCAGCAGTTTAATTGGGGCGAGCGGCTACACCTTC. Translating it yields CASSLIGASGYTF.

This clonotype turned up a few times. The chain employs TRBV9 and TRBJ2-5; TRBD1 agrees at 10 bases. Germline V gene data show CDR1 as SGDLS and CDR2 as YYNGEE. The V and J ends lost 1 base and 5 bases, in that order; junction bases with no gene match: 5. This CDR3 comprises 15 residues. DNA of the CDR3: TGTGCCAGCAGCGTATCCGGGACAGGGGTTGAGACCCAGTACTTC. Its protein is CASSVSGTGVETQYF.

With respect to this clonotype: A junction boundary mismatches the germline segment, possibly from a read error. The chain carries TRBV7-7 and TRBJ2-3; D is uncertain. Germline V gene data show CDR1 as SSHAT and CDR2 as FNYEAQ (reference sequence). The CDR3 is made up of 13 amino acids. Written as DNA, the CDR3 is TGTGCTAGCAGCCCCGATGGCCGCGAGGCGCAGTATTTT. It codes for CASSPDGREAQYF.

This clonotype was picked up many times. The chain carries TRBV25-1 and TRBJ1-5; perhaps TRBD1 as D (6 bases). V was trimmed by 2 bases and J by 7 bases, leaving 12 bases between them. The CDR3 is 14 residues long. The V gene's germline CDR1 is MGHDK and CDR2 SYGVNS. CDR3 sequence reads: CASSERGVSQPQHF. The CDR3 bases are TGTGCCAGCAGTGAAAGGGGGGTCAGCCAGCCCCAGCATTTT.

CDR3 nucleotides: TGTGCCAGCAGGGGACTAGCGGGAGTGACAGATACGCAGTATTTT. Translated: CASRGLAGVTDTQYF. The V and J genes are TRBV12-3 or TRBV12-4 and TRBJ2-3; 14 bases line up with TRBD2. The CDR3 spans 15 residues. Trimming at V came to 6 bases and at J to 3 bases, leaving 2 bases not matched to a gene.

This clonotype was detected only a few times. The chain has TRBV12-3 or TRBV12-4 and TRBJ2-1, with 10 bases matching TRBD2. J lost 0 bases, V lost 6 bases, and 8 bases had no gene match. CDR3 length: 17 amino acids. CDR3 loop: CASSGTSVDYSYNEQFF. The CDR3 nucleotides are TGTGCCAGCAGCGGGACTAGCGTGGATTACTCCTACAATGAGCAGTTCTTC.

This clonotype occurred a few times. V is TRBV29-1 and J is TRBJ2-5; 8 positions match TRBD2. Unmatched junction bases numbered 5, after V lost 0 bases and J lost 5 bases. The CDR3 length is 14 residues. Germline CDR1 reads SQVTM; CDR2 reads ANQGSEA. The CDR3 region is CSVEDHRGGETQYF. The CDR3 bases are TGCAGCGTTGAAGATCATCGGGGGGGGGAGACCCAGTACTTC.

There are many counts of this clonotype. The CDR3 loop reads CASSQESGGYLNYGYTF. CDR3 coding DNA: TGTGCCAGCAGCCAAGAGTCCGGGGGCTACCTAAACTATGGCTACACCTTC. The rearrangement links TRBV3-1 to TRBJ1-2, with D perhaps TRBD1 (6 bases). The CDR3 length is 17 residues. Germline CDR1 LGHDT, CDR2 YNNKEL (reference sequence). V dropped 0 bases and J dropped 2 bases, with 16 bases sitting between them.

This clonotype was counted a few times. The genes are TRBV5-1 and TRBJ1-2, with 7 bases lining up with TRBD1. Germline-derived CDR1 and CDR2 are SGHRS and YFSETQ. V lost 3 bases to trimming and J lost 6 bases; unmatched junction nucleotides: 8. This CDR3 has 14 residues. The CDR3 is CASSSSTGVDGYTF. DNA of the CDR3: TGCGCCAGCAGCTCGAGTACAGGGGTGGATGGCTACACCTTC.

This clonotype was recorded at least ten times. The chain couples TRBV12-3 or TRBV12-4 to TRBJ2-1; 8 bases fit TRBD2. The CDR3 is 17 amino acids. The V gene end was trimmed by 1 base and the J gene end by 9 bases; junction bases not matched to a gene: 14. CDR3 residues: CASSLEPGLGTMSEQFF. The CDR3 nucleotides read TGTGCCAGCAGTTTAGAACCGGGACTAGGAACAATGAGTGAGCAGTTCTTC.

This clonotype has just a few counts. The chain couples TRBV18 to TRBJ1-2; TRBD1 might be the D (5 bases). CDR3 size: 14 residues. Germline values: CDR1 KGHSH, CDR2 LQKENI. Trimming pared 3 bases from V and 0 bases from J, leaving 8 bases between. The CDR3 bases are TGTGCCAGCTCACCCCAACAGGCTAACTATGGCTACACCTTC. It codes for CASSPQQANYGYTF.

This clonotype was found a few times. Written as DNA, the CDR3 is TGTGCCAGCCAGCAGGGCAGGGGCCCAGATACGCAGTATTTT. It specifies CASQQGRGPDTQYF. The V gene is TRBV2, the J gene TRBJ2-3, with D possibly being TRBD1 (6 bases). The germline V gene has CDR1 SNHLY and CDR2 FYNNEI. This CDR3 has 14 residues. Trimming stripped 8 bases from V and 4 bases from J, with 16 bases between.